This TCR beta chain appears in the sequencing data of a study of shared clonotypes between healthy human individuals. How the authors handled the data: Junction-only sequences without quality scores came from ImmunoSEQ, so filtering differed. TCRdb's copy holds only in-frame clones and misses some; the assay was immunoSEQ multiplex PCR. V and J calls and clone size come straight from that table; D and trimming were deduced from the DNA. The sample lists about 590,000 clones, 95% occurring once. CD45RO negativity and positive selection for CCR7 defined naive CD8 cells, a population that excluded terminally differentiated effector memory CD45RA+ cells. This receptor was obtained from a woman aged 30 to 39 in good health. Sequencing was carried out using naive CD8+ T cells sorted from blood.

As DNA, the CDR3 is TGTGCCAGCAGTTACACCGTCGAGGGCACTGAAGCTTTCTTT. Protein: CASSYTVEGTEAFF. The rearrangement joins TRBV6-5 to TRBJ1-1; D is ambiguous. CDR1 and CDR2 from the germline V gene are MNHEY and SVGAGI. The CDR3 contains 14 residues. V was trimmed by 2 bases and J by 4 bases, leaving 11 bases between them.